The 14 T cell receptor beta chains presented below share a single source sample, sequenced in a study of blood T cell repertoires in COVID-19. Using immunoSEQ multiplex PCR, the repertoire was profiled, and TCRdb retains in-frame clones only, with some absent. The data hold more than 90,000 clones, with more than 75% observed a single time. Specimen: peripheral blood. The source of these receptors is an older man with acute or convalescent COVID-19.

V usage is TRBV7-8 and J usage is TRBJ1-4, with 8 bases that match TRBD1. Germline CDR1 reads SGHVS; CDR2 reads FQNEAQ. The CDR3 loop spans 15 amino acids. J gave up 10 bases and V 1 base, and 8 bases lay outside the gene matches. CDR3 residues: CASSLEALQGVKLFF. The CDR3 region has the DNA TGTGCCAGCAGCTTAGAAGCCTTACAGGGGGTAAAACTGTTTTTT.

The chain has TRBV4-1 and TRBJ2-7, with 12 bases matching TRBD2. V lost 4 bases to trimming and J lost 4 bases; unmatched junction nucleotides: 2. Looked up from germline, CDR1 is MGHRA and CDR2 is YSYEKL. The CDR3 has 14 residues. The CDR3 DNA reads TGCGCCAGCAGCCTACTAGCGGGAGGTTACGAGCAGTACTTC. This translates into CASSLLAGGYEQYF.

This chain links TRBV9 with TRBJ2-5; the D gene is possibly TRBD1 (6 bases). The CDR3 consists of 14 residues. The V gene lost 1 base and the J gene lost 5 bases, with 12 bases spanning the gap. Germline CDR1 SGDLS, CDR2 YYNGEE. The CDR3: CASSVSGVGETQYF. CDR3 bases: TGTGCCAGCAGCGTATCAGGGGTGGGGGAGACCCAGTACTTC.

The genes are TRBV10-1 and TRBJ1-3; D is unresolved. Per the germline V gene, CDR1 is WNHNN and CDR2 is SYGVQD (reference sequence). Between the trimmed V and J ends, which lost 6 bases and 0 bases, there was a span of 18 bases. The CDR3 is 17 amino acids. In nucleotides, the CDR3 is TGCGCCAGCAGGACCATGAAAGAGAGGAGCTCTGGAAACACCATATATTTT. As protein: CASRTMKERSSGNTIYF.

V and J are TRBV2 and TRBJ1-2; 7 bases are shared with TRBD1. Germline CDR1 reads SNHLY; CDR2 reads FYNNEI. J was trimmed by 0 bases and V by 3 bases; bases with no gene match: 7. The CDR3 runs to 16 residues. Here the CDR3 DNA reads TGTGCCAGCAGTGAGGACAACAGGGGATCTAACTATGGCTACACCTTC. Residues: CASSEDNRGSNYGYTF.

The gene calls are TRBV28 and TRBJ1-1; D gene uncertain. Germline CDR1 MDHEN, CDR2 SYDVKM. V was shortened by 3 bases and J by 7 bases, with 6 bases between the two germline ends. The CDR3 is made up of 11 amino acids. This CDR3 is CASSFLGEAFF. The CDR3 DNA sequence: TGTGCCAGCAGTTTCCTAGGTGAAGCTTTCTTT.

J is TRBJ2-2 and V is TRBV19; 10 bases align to TRBD2. CDR3 size: 17 residues. With 7 bases clipped from V and 4 bases from J, the junction kept 12 bases outside the gene matches. Germline lookup yields CDR1 LNHDA and CDR2 SQIVND (reference sequence). The DNA for the CDR3 is TGTGCCAGTAATGGAGCTAGCGGGAGAGTCGGCACCGGGGAGCTGTTTTTT. Protein sequence: CASNGASGRVGTGELFF.

The DNA for the CDR3 is TGTGCCAGCAGCGGTGGTGGACAGGGCCTCACTGAAGCTTTCTTT. Translation gives CASSGGGQGLTEAFF. The chain is built from TRBV9 and TRBJ1-1; 8 bases map to TRBD1. This CDR3 has 15 amino acids. With V trimmed by 3 bases and J by 4 bases, 8 bases remained unmatched. Germline CDR1 reads SGDLS; CDR2 reads YYNGEE.

The chain has TRBV5-1 and TRBJ1-1, with 8 bases identical to TRBD1. V lost 2 bases, J lost 4 bases, and 7 bases stayed unmatched. The CDR3 contains 15 residues. Germline V CDR1 and CDR2: SGHRS, YFSETQ. The CDR3 is CASSLQGVVGTEAFF. For the CDR3, the DNA is TGCGCCAGCAGCTTACAGGGGGTAGTGGGCACTGAAGCTTTCTTT.

V and J are TRBV7-9 and TRBJ2-1, with TRBD1 as a possible D gene (6 bases). The CDR3 runs 11 residues. CDR1 is SEHNR and CDR2 is FQNEAQ in the germline V gene (reference sequence). V lost 11 bases, J lost 7 bases, and 12 bases lay in between. Here the CDR3 DNA reads TGTGCCTCCCAACAGGGAAATGAGCAGTTCTTC. It translates to CASQQGNEQFF.

In the case of this clone: One end of the junction is discordant with germline, which a read error may explain. V and J are TRBV2 and TRBJ1-2, with D possibly TRBD1 on 6 matching bases. CDR3 length: 14 residues. The germline CDR1 and CDR2 sequences are SNHLY and FYNNEI. The CDR3 sequence is CASSEQGPKYGYTF. Here the CDR3 DNA reads TGTGCCAGCAGTGAACAGGGGCCTAAGTATGGCTACACCTTC. The full variable domain, its missing parts supplied by reference TRBV2 and TRBJ1-2, is EPEVTQTPSHQVTQMGQEVILRCVPISNHLYFYWYRQILGQKVEFLVSFYNNEISEKSEIFDDQFSVERPDGSNFTLKIRSTKLEDSAMYFCASSEQGPKYGYTFGSGTRLTVV.

The genes are TRBV5-1 and TRBJ1-3; TRBD1 is a possible D gene (6 bases). The CDR3 loop spans 15 amino acids. The V end lost 0 bases, the J end lost 4 bases, and 11 bases lay between the germline ends. Germline values: CDR1 SGHRS, CDR2 YFSETQ. CDR3 sequence: CASSLDTGSGNTIYF. In DNA form, the CDR3 reads TGCGCCAGCAGCTTGGATACAGGGTCAGGAAACACCATATATTTT.

This rearrangement joins TRBV19 to TRBJ1-1, with D unresolved. With 4 bases removed from V and 11 bases from J, the gap between germline ends came to 14 bases. CDR1 and CDR2 from the germline V gene are LNHDA and SQIVND (reference sequence). The CDR3 length is 12 residues. The CDR3 DNA reads as TGTGCCAGTAGTACTAGAGGGAGTCGCGCTTTCTTT. Its translation is CASSTRGSRAFF.

The genes are TRBV2 and TRBJ2-6; tentatively, D is TRBD2 (5 bases). V was shortened by 11 bases and J by 1 base, with 15 bases between the two germline ends. CDR1 is SNHLY, CDR2 FYNNEI, per germline. CDR3 length: 15 amino acids. The CDR3 coding sequence is TGTGCCTCTACACTAGAGACATCTGGGGCCAACGTCCTGACTTTC. Translated: CASTLETSGANVLTF.